What follows are 16 T cell receptor beta chains derived from one specimen sequenced in a study of blood T cell repertoires in COVID-19 (dated by TCRdb to the early 2020s). The library was obtained by the immunoSEQ multiplex PCR assay. Sourced from immuneACCESS, this table was stored by TCRdb with only in-frame sequences that have V and J called. A share of the clones is absent; for the studies checked, an unresolved V gene accounts for under half, and the remainder has no known explanation. The sample table lists approximately 120,000 clones, about 86% of them with a count of one. More than 5% of the sample belongs to the ten largest clones. Sequences were obtained from peripheral blood. These receptors came from a man aged 80 or over with active or convalescent COVID-19.

The chain combines TRBV9 with TRBJ2-2; perhaps TRBD1 as D (6 bases). V gave up 5 bases and J gave up 3 bases, with 11 bases separating them. The CDR3 length is 14 residues. The germline V gene has CDR1 SGDLS and CDR2 YYNGEE. CDR3 in amino acids: CASRKEGDTGELFF. The CDR3 region has the DNA TGTGCCAGCAGGAAAGAGGGGGACACCGGGGAGCTGTTTTTT.

J is TRBJ2-3 and V is TRBV5-1; D gene uncertain. V was pared by 3 bases and J by 0 bases, with 11 bases between. CDR3 length: 15 residues. The germline CDR1 and CDR2 sequences are SGHRS and YFSETQ. Here the CDR3 DNA reads TGCGCCAGCAGCTCGCCGGGTTCTAGCACAGATACGCAGTATTTT. Its protein is CASSSPGSSTDTQYF. Variable domain in full (rest from reference TRBV5-1 and TRBJ2-3): KAGVTQTPRYLIKTRGQQVTLSCSPISGHRSVSWYQQTPGQGLQFLFEYFSETQRNKGNFPGRFSGRQFSNSRSEMNVSTLELGDSALYLCASSSPGSSTDTQYFGPGTRLTVL.

V and J are TRBV30 and TRBJ1-3; D may be TRBD1 (6 bases). V gave up 4 bases and J gave up 3 bases, with 10 bases separating them. Germline V gene sequence: CDR1 GTSNPN, CDR2 SVGIG (reference sequence). The CDR3 loop spans 13 amino acids. CDR3 region: CAWKFRGGNTIYF. The DNA of the CDR3 is TGTGCCTGGAAGTTCAGGGGTGGAAACACCATATATTTT.

The chain links TRBV27 to TRBJ1-1, with D unclear. The CDR3 runs to 16 residues. V lost 5 bases, J lost 1 base, and 17 bases lay in between. The germline CDR1 and CDR2 sequences are MNHEY and SMNVEV (reference sequence). The CDR3 region has the DNA TGTGCCAGCAGTGCCCCCCATCGGGTGGGGAACACTGAAGCTTTCTTT. Amino acids: CASSAPHRVGNTEAFF.

The J gene is TRBJ2-3, the V gene TRBV5-1; TRBD2 might be the D (6 bases). The length of the CDR3 is 14 residues. The germline V and J ends were trimmed by 3 bases and 3 bases, with 11 bases remaining between them. The germline gives CDR1 SGHRS, CDR2 YFSETQ. The DNA for the CDR3 is TGCGCCAGCAGCTGGACTAAACCGACAGATACGCAGTATTTT. Protein: CASSWTKPTDTQYF.

The J gene is TRBJ2-7, the V gene TRBV3-1 (or the pseudogene TRBV3-2); TRBD2 agrees at 12 bases. The CDR3 extends over 18 amino acids. V lost 1 base, J lost 1 base, and 8 bases stayed unmatched. Germline CDR1 is LGHDT and CDR2 is YNNKEL (reference sequence). DNA for the CDR3: TGTGCCAGCAGCCAAGGTCTCGGACTAGCGGGGACGTCCTACGAGCAGTACTTC. As protein: CASSQGLGLAGTSYEQYF.

The chain combines TRBV6-5 with TRBJ1-1; 8 bases align to TRBD1. Germline V gene lookup returns CDR1 MNHEY and CDR2 SVGAGI. Trimming cost V 6 bases and J 0 bases; bases outside gene matches: 6. The CDR3 spans 15 residues. This CDR3 is CASSRQGAMNTEAFF. CDR3 coding DNA: TGTGCCAGCAGCCGCCAGGGGGCGATGAACACTGAAGCTTTCTTT.

The table lists this clone with a count of one. The CDR3 DNA follows: TGTGCCAGCAGTGTCTCAGAAGATACGCAGTATTTT. Residues: CASSVSEDTQYF. V gene TRBV2 combines with J gene TRBJ2-3, with D hard to call. Looked up from germline, CDR1 is SNHLY and CDR2 is FYNNEI. The CDR3 contains 12 residues. Trimming pared 4 bases from V and 5 bases from J, leaving 7 bases between.

The rearrangement joins TRBV6-2 or TRBV6-3 to TRBJ1-2; no reliable D call. This CDR3 region has 13 residues. V was clipped by 3 bases and J by 4 bases, with 9 bases between them. CDR1 and CDR2 (germline): MNHEY, SVGEGT. CDR3 sequence: CASSYGRFYGYTF. CDR3 DNA sequence: TGTGCCAGCAGTTATGGGCGCTTCTATGGCTACACCTTC.

The genes are TRBV11-3 and TRBJ2-3, with a possible D match to TRBD2 (6 bases). The CDR3 covers 15 residues. Germline CDR1 and CDR2: SGHNT and YENEEA. V lost 4 bases and J lost 0, with 11 bases in between. The CDR3 protein is CASSSDGGSTDTQYF. The CDR3 bases are TGTGCCAGCAGCTCGGACGGGGGAAGCACAGATACGCAGTATTTT.

The V gene is TRBV30, the J gene TRBJ1-2; D may be TRBD1 (5 bases). Germline CDR1 is GTSNPN and CDR2 is SVGIG (reference sequence). V was shortened by 3 bases and J by 5 bases, with 16 bases between the two germline ends. The CDR3 length is 14 residues. Written as DNA, the CDR3 is TGTGCCTGGAGCGAGAGGGTGGGGACTTATGGCTACACCTTC. Translating it yields CAWSERVGTYGYTF.

V is TRBV6-6 and J is TRBJ1-5; D is unresolved. This CDR3 is built from 14 residues. In germline, CDR1 is MNHNY, CDR2 SVGAGI (reference sequence). Between the trimmed V and J ends, which lost 2 bases and 7 bases, there was a span of 12 bases. CDR3 bases: TGTGCCAGCAGTTACGCGGAAGAGAACCAGCCCCAGCATTTT. Its translation: CASSYAEENQPQHF.

The gene calls are TRBV14 and TRBJ2-7, with a tentative D call TRBD1 (5 bases). The CDR3 runs 15 residues. Germline lookup yields CDR1 SGHDN and CDR2 FVKESK. V was cut by 4 bases and J by 2 bases, with 15 bases left in between. CDR3 amino acids: CASSRPGHDPYEQYF. CDR3 nucleotide sequence: TGTGCCAGCAGCCGCCCAGGGCATGACCCCTACGAGCAGTACTTC.

The chain combines TRBV3-1 (or the pseudogene TRBV3-2) with TRBJ2-7; 9 positions agree with TRBD1. The trim removed 4 bases at V and 6 bases at J, leaving 4 bases unmatched. The CDR3 loop spans 13 amino acids. The germline CDR1 and CDR2 sequences are LGHDT and YNNKEL (reference sequence). The CDR3 nucleotides are TGTGCCAGCAGCCGCCGGGACAGGGTCGAGCAGTACTTC. Protein sequence: CASSRRDRVEQYF.

J is TRBJ1-3 and V is TRBV5-5; D might be TRBD1 (6 bases). V was cut by 0 bases and J by 0 bases, with 13 bases left in between. From germline, CDR1 is SGHKS and CDR2 YYEKEE (reference sequence). The CDR3 runs to 17 residues. The CDR3 here is CASSLVTGQTSGNTIYF. CDR3 nucleotide sequence: TGTGCCAGCAGCTTGGTCACCGGACAGACCTCTGGAAACACCATATATTTT. The full variable domain, completed using reference TRBV5-5 and TRBJ1-3, is DAGVTQSPTHLIKTRGQQVTLRCSPISGHKSVSWYQQVLGQGPQFIFQYYEKEERGRGNFPDRFSARQFPNYSSELNVNALLLGDSALYLCASSLVTGQTSGNTIYFGEGSWLTVV.

Only one count was recorded for this clone. The CDR3 spells CASSPISGGANEQFF. The CDR3 region has the DNA TGTGCCAGCAGCCCTATTAGCGGGGGGGCCAATGAGCAGTTCTTC. This chain connects TRBV5-6 to TRBJ2-1; 11 bases fit TRBD2. The V and J ends lost 4 bases and 6 bases, in that order; junction bases with no gene match: 6. The CDR3 is 15 residues long. Germline V CDR1 and CDR2: SGHDT, YYEEEE.